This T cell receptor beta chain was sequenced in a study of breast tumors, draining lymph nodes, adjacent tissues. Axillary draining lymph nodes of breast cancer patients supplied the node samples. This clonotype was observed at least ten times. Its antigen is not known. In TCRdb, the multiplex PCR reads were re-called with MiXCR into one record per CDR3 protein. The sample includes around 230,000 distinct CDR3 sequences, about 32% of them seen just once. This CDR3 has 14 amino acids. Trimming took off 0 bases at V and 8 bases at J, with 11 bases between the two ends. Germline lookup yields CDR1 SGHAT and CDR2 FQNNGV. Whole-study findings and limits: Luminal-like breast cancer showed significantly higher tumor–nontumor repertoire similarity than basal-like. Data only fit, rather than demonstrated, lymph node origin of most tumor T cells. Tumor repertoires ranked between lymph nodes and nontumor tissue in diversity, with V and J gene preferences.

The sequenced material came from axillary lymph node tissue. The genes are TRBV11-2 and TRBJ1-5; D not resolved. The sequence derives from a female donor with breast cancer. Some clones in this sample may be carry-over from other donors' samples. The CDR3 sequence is CASSLDRTEEPQHF. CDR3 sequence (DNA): TGTGCCAGCAGCTTAGACCGGACTGAAGAGCCCCAGCATTTT.